This entry lists 9 T cell receptor beta chains sequenced from one sample in a study of human versus mouse CDR3 diversity and MHC coevolution. Assay used: immunoSEQ multiplex PCR; TCRdb lists only in-frame clones, some missing. The table records tens of thousands of clones, over 85% of them present only once. The sequencing sample was made of naive CD4+ T cells from blood. Described subset: CD45RO-negative CD62L-positive naive CD4 T cells. The origin of the receptors is a person aged 30-69 years in good health.

The rearrangement uses TRBV29-1 and TRBJ1-2, with TRBD1 matching over 8 bases. The CDR3 extends over 14 amino acids. The J segment lost 4 bases and the V segment lost 2 bases, leaving 6 bases of the junction unmatched. Germline CDR1 is SQVTM and CDR2 is ANQGSEA. The CDR3 DNA is TGCAGCGTTGAAAGGACAGGGAAGACCTATGGCTACACCTTC. Protein product: CSVERTGKTYGYTF.

This clone showed up just once. The genes are TRBV5-8 and TRBJ2-1, with D possibly being TRBD1 (5 bases). Germline loops: CDR1 SGHTS, CDR2 YDEGEE. The length of the CDR3 is 13 residues. Trimming shortened V by 7 bases and J by 5 bases, and 13 bases separated the two germline ends. In DNA, the CDR3 is TGTGCCAGCCACCGCAGGGTCGACAATGAGCAGTTCTTC. Amino acid sequence: CASHRRVDNEQFF.

This chain uses TRBV5-6 with TRBJ1-2; 8 nucleotides align to TRBD1. V was clipped by 5 bases and J by 3 bases; unmatched bases: 3. The germline gives CDR1 SGHDT, CDR2 YYEEEE. This CDR3 spans 13 amino acids. The CDR3 is CASSKDRDYGYTF. CDR3 DNA sequence: TGTGCCAGCAGTAAGGACAGGGACTATGGCTACACCTTC.

V and J are TRBV11-3 and TRBJ2-5, with a weak D call TRBD2 (6 bases). Trimming removed 5 bases at V and 3 bases at J, with 16 bases between. This CDR3 region has 15 residues. The germline CDR1 and CDR2 sequences are SGHNT and YENEEA. The CDR3 reads CASSTGTLNKETQYF. CDR3 coding DNA: TGTGCCAGCAGCACCGGGACTTTGAATAAAGAGACCCAGTACTTC.

The chain has TRBV28 and TRBJ1-2; 9 nucleotides match TRBD1. The length of the CDR3 is 14 residues. Losses at the gene ends were 5 bases for V and 9 bases for J; bases not matched to a gene: 10. In germline, CDR1 is MDHEN, CDR2 SYDVKM. The CDR3 sequence is CASSTNGQGLSYTF. In nucleotides, the CDR3 is TGTGCCAGCAGTACCAATGGACAGGGGTTAAGCTACACCTTC.

The chain combines TRBV4-1 with TRBJ1-3; a possible D gene is TRBD1 (5 bases). Trimming left V 1 base short and J 2 bases short, with 15 bases between. The germline V gene has CDR1 MGHRA and CDR2 YSYEKL. CDR3 length equals 17 residues. CDR3 sequence reads: CASSQGSQGSTGNTIYF. The DNA of the CDR3 is TGCGCCAGCAGCCAAGGTTCCCAGGGATCCACTGGAAACACCATATATTTT.

The V call is TRBV5-1, the J call TRBJ1-1; D gene unclear. The ends were cut back, 0 bases at V and 0 bases at J, with 9 bases in the middle. The CDR3 has 15 amino acids. Germline values: CDR1 SGHRS, CDR2 YFSETQ. This CDR3 reads CASSLAHLMNTEAFF. CDR3 DNA sequence: TGCGCCAGCAGCTTGGCCCACTTAATGAACACTGAAGCTTTCTTT.

This clone was recorded only once. V usage is TRBV29-1 and J usage is TRBJ2-1; tentative D call: TRBD2 (5 bases). This CDR3 comprises 14 residues. Trimming took 5 bases from V and 0 from J, leaving 11 bases between them. Germline assignment: CDR1 SQVTM and CDR2 ANQGSEA. CDR3 sequence reads: CSVPRASSYNEQFF. The CDR3 bases are TGCAGCGTTCCGAGGGCCTCCTCCTACAATGAGCAGTTCTTC.

This chain connects TRBV27 to TRBJ2-4; 7 nucleotides line up with TRBD1. This CDR3 region has 17 residues. Looked up from germline, CDR1 is MNHEY and CDR2 is SMNVEV (reference sequence). The trim removed 6 bases at V and 4 bases at J, leaving 15 bases unmatched. The CDR3 bases are TGTGCCAGCAGGGACAGGAACGGAGGCAGCGGAAAAAACATTCAGTACTTC. Translating it yields CASRDRNGGSGKNIQYF.